Below, one T cell receptor (beta chain) is given with its context. Its antigen is still unknown. The source of the sample is a study of metastatic and nonmetastatic thyroid tumors. Study overall: Samples came from malignant and benign thyroid patients, and repertoires were compared across blood and tumor or nodule tissue.

Study-level results: Versus benign nodules, malignant thyroid tumors reportedly had significantly higher TCR beta diversity, in blood and tumor.

V lost 5 bases and J 7 bases, leaving 18 bases between the germline ends. This CDR3 is built from 15 residues. The V gene's germline CDR1 is SGHRS and CDR2 YFSETQ. Each patient came to thyroid surgery without any prior treatment (of any kind). Study processing details: Construction of a distant-metastasis classifier for papillary thyroid cancer relied on CDR3 differences across clinicopathological groups. TCRdb re-called the PCR reads via MiXCR. TCRdb, rather than the study authors, made the V and J calls. Among 9,500 to 15,000 clones listed, around 30% were seen once. The material sequenced was tumor tissue. The receptor was derived from a female donor with papillary thyroid cancer or a benign thyroid nodule (not recorded which). Some clones in this sample may be carry-over from other donors' samples. The chain is built from TRBV5-1 and TRBJ1-4, with TRBD1 as a possible D gene (5 bases). The CDR3 protein is CASSLWGREGEKLFF. CDR3 nucleotides: TGCGCCAGCAGTTTGTGGGGACGTGAGGGTGAAAAACTGTTTTTT.